Detailed here is one T cell receptor (beta chain). Its target is unknown. Of the isolated RNA, all was reverse transcribed, and so the sequenced material was expressed TCRB transcripts. Deep immunoSEQ sequencing covered naive, central memory and regulatory T cell samples. Sequencing was performed with immunoSEQ multiplex PCR; in TCRdb, only in-frame clones are kept and a portion is missing. This table holds roughly 180,000 clones, around 7.9% found once. The sample is drawn from a study of beta chain features in type 1 diabetes. It was one heparinised blood draw, averaging around 120 mL, that each donor gave. Looked up from germline, CDR1 is MNHNY and CDR2 is SVGAGI (reference sequence). CDR3 length equals 14 residues. V was pared by 5 bases and J by 2 bases, with 12 bases between. Findings and limits, study-wide: Junctions at VDJ sites from type 1 diabetes patients had fewer insertions and more deletions. TCRB CDR3 length was moderately but significantly reduced in all four CD4+ subsets of Type 1 diabetes patients. It was among patients, rather than healthy donors, that naive, central memory and Treg TCRB repertoires appeared more similar.

The rearrangement joins TRBV6-6 to TRBJ1-2; the D gene is possibly TRBD1 (6 bases). The source of this sequence is a man aged 18 to 30 with type 1 diabetes. The sequencing input was central memory CD4+ T cells from blood. The CDR3 DNA follows: TGTGCCAGCAGTAAACAGGGTATAAACTATGGCTACACCTTC. Protein product: CASSKQGINYGYTF.